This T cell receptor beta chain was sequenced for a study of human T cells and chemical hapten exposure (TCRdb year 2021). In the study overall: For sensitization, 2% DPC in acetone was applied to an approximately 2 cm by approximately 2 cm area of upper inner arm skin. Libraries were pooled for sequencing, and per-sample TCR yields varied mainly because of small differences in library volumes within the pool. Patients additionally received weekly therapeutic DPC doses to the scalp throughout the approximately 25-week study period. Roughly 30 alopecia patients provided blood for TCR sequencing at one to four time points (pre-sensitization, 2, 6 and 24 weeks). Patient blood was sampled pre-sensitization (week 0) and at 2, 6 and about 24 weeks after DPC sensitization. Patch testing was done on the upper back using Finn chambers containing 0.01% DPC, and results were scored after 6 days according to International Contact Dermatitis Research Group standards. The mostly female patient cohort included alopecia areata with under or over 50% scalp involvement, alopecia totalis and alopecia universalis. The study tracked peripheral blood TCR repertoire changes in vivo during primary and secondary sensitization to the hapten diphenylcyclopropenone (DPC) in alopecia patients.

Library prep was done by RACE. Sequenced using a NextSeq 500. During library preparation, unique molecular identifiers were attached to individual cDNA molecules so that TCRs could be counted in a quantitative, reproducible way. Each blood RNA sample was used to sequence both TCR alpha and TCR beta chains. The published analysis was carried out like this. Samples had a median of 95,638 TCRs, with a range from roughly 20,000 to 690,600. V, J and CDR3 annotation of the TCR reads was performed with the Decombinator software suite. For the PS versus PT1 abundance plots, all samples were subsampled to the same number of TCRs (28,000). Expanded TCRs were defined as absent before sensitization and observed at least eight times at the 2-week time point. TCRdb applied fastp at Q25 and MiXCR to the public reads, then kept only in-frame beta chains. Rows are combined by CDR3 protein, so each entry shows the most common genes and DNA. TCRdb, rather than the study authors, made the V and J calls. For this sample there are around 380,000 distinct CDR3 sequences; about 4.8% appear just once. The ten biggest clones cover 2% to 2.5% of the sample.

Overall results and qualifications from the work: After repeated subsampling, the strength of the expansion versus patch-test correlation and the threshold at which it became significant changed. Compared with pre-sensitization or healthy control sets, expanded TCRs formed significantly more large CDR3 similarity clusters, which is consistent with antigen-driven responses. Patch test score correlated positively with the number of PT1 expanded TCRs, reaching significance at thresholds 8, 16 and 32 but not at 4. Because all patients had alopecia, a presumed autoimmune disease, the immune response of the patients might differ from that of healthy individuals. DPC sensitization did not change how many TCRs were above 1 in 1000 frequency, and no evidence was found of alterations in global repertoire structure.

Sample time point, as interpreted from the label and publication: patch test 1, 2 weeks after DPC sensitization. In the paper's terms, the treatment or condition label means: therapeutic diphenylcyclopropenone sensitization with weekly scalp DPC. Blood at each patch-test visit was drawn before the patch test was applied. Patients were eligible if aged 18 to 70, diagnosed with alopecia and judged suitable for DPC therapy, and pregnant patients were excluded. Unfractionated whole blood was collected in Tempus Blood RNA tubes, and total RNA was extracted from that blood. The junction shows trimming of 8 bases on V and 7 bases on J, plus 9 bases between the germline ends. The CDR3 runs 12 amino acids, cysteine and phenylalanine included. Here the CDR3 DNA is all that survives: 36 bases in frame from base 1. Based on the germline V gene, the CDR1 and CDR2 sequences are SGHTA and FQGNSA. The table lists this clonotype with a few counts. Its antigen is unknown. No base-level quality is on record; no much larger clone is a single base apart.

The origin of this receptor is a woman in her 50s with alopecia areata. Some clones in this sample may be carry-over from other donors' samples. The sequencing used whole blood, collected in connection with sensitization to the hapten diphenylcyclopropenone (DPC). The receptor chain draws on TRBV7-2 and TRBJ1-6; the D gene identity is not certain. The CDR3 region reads CASQIQNSPLHF. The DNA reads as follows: TGTGCCAGCCAGATTCAAAATTCACCCCTCCACTTT.